Listed below are T cell receptor beta chains from one sample, sequenced in a study of CXCR3-negative and CXCR3-positive naive CD8 T cells. TCRdb processed the 5' RACE reads again and assigns one entry to each CDR3 protein, with no DNA. The sample totals 65,000 to 75,000 distinct CDR3 sequences. The source material was naive CXCR3+ CD8+ T cells from blood. Source of these receptors: a human donor in good health. Some clones in this sample may be carry-over from other donors' samples. CDR3s include the opening cysteine and the closing phenylalanine or tryptophan.

J,V,CDR3
TRBJ2-7,TRBV5-5,CASSLPLPGQGDEQYF
TRBJ2-3,TRBV27,CANSFGAGGTDTQYF
TRBJ2-7,TRBV28,CASRRGINYEQYF
TRBJ1-5,TRBV7-9,CASSLGSQGSNQPQHF
TRBJ2-7,TRBV2,CASRGGIYEQYF
TRBJ2-5,TRBV4-2,CASSQSGGYQETQYF
TRBJ2-7,TRBV29-1,CSVDDRGYEQYF
TRBJ2-7,TRBV5-5,CASYSGAREQYF
TRBJ1-2,TRBV29-1,CSVHNKQGDGYTF
TRBJ2-1,TRBV14,CASSRYKGVYNEQFF
TRBJ2-2,TRBV6-2/TRBV6-3,CATSSLGENTGELFF
TRBJ2-5,TRBV10-3,CAISESREIPPQETQYF
TRBJ2-3,TRBV4-3,CASSQEADTQYF
TRBJ1-1,TRBV9,CASSPGRNTEAFF
TRBJ2-7,TRBV4-3,CASSQENRQSYEQYF
TRBJ1-2,TRBV29-1,CSVGGANYGYTF
TRBJ2-1,TRBV29-1,CSVEGGLVGEFF
TRBJ2-1,TRBV27,CASSLFGVTYNEQFF